Given below is one T cell receptor beta chain in context. Its antigen remains unidentified. No base qualities exist here, and no much larger clone lies one base off it. From a lookup of the germline V gene (reference sequence), CDR1 and CDR2 are SEHNR and FQNEAQ. V ends up 5 bases short and J 1 base short, with an unmatched junction base count of 7. The CDR3, cysteine through phenylalanine, is 17 amino acids long. Of all the DNA, just the CDR3 is kept, 51 bases in frame from base 1. Library preparation used the immunoSEQ multiplex PCR assay. For most patients, genomic DNA was subjected to high-throughput TCR-beta CDR3 sequencing by Adaptive Biotechnologies. On the authors' methods: TCR sequencing data for 15 to 20 patients were retrieved from Adaptive's ImmunoSEQ software; three other patients were processed with MiXCR and VDJtools. Because the origin of CDR3 nucleotide sequences shared between donor and recipient could not be assigned, those sequences were removed. Alloreactive clones required at least 2-fold expansion over unstimulated cells and minimum CFSE-low frequency of 0.002% (template counts) or 0.001% (read counts). A clone was considered mappable if detected in the sequenced pre-transplant spleen, lymph node, or MLR CFSE-low populations of the donor or recipient. The cumulative frequency of alloreactive clones was calculated as a percentage of all sequences, weighted by copy number. TCRdb re-hosts the immuneACCESS table, in-frame sequences only. Its copies lack some clones; in the studies checked, an unresolved V gene accounts for under half of them, and the cause for the rest is not known. The V and J calls and clone size were taken over from that table, and D and trimming were inferred from the DNA. Across this sample there are about 5,000 clones, with approximately 70% seen only once. The top ten clones comprise 35% to 40% of the sample.

This entry is derived from a study of graft-versus-host responses after intestinal transplantation (dated by TCRdb to the early 2020s). Broadly, across the study: Multivisceral, liver-intestinal, or isolated intestinal transplants were received by the recipients. Every recipient was given anti-thymocyte globulin induction, then maintenance tacrolimus and steroids for two to three years. After intestinal transplantation, graft-versus-host and host-versus-graft alloreactive T cell clones were followed in the graft, circulation and bone marrow using bulk TCR-beta CDR3 sequencing. Alloreactive clones were identified by sequencing pre-transplant mixed lymphocyte reaction products and comparing these products with unstimulated pre-transplant donor and recipient T cells. The cohort enrolled 24 intestinal transplant recipients, one of whom was a retransplant, and 3 patients without pretransplant specimens were excluded. Donor T cell macrochimerism was defined as a peak of at least 4% donor T cells among recipient peripheral blood mononuclear cells. Rather than being sequenced by the commercial service, samples from a few later patients were sequenced in-house on an Illumina MiSeq and processed with MiXCR. What the work shows at the level of the full study, not this receptor alone: GvH clones were detected in recipient bone marrow, and some of these GvH clones were observed earlier in ileal mucosa or blood, consistent with an intestinal mucosal origin. Early after transplant, peak levels of circulating GvH clones were associated with declines in HvG clones. Conclusions were limited by the relatively low number and heterogeneity of intestinal transplant patients. In the allografts of patients with donor T cell macrochimerism, GvH to HvG T cell clonal ratios were high.

In the first month after transplant, blood samples were collected up to 4 times, and after that at least monthly when available. Rearrangement joined TRBV7-9 to TRBJ1-4, with 10 bases matching TRBD1. This clonotype was obtained from a human patient who received an intestinal transplant, so some T cells may come from the graft donor. The sample here was PBMCs, taken almost 330 days after intestinal transplant. Here the CDR3 is given as CASSPGQGLVTNEKLFF. DNA sequence: TGTGCCAGCAGCCCGGGACAGGGGTTGGTAACTAATGAAAAACTGTTTTTT.